These 5 T cell receptor beta chains were sequenced from one sample in a study of CD8 T cells in Susac syndrome. When the RNA was reverse transcribed, random hexamers were used with an input of roughly 0.5 to 1 ug. TCRdb reprocessed the immunoSEQ multiplex PCR reads via MiXCR and lists one record per CDR3 protein. The profile shows some 300,000 distinct CDR3 sequences, around nine tenths of them singletons. The source material was CD8+ T cells from PBMCs. The source is a human donor with multiple sclerosis.

This clonotype occurred a few times. The gene calls are TRBV6-1 and TRBJ2-7; 7 positions agree with TRBD2. The V segment lost 3 bases and the J segment 3 bases; nucleotides outside the gene matches: 5. CDR1 is MNHNS and CDR2 is SASEGT in the germline V gene. The CDR3 is 14 amino acids. The CDR3 spells CASSESAGSYEQYF. CDR3 nucleotide sequence: TGTGCCAGCAGTGAGTCAGCGGGGAGCTACGAGCAGTACTTC.

The chain couples TRBV9 to TRBJ2-3; 9 bases agree with TRBD1. V gave up 4 bases and J gave up 5 bases; unmatched junction bases: 5. This CDR3 has 14 amino acids. Germline lookup yields CDR1 SGDLS and CDR2 YYNGEE. CDR3 sequence: CASSSGQGIDTQYF. The CDR3 region has the DNA TGTGCCAGCAGCTCGGGACAGGGTATAGATACGCAGTATTTT. The full variable domain, with the rest looked up from reference TRBV9 and TRBJ2-3, is DSGVTQTPKHLITATGQRVTLRCSPRSGDLSVYWYQQSLDQGLQFLIQYYNGEERAKGNILERFSAQQFPDLHSELNLSSLELGDSALYFCASSSGQGIDTQYFGPGTRLTVL.

V is TRBV4-2 and J is TRBJ1-1, with D possibly matching TRBD1 (6 bases). The CDR3 totals 15 residues. V shed 3 bases and J shed 4 bases, with 15 bases lying between them. CDR1 is LGHNA, CDR2 YNFKEQ, per germline. The CDR3 sequence is CASSHGQQVATEAFF. The CDR3 DNA reads TGTGCCAGCAGCCACGGACAGCAGGTGGCCACTGAAGCTTTCTTT.

CDR3 in amino acids: CSVETGQLTGELFF. In DNA, the CDR3 is TGCAGCGTTGAGACCGGGCAACTCACCGGGGAGCTGTTTTTT. The rearrangement uses TRBV29-1 and TRBJ2-2; D gene uncertain. V was pared by 3 bases and J by 4 bases, with 12 bases between. Germline V gene data show CDR1 as SQVTM and CDR2 as ANQGSEA. This CDR3 contains 14 residues.

The gene calls are TRBV7-9 and TRBJ2-1, with 12 bases lining up with TRBD2. J was trimmed by 1 base and V by 9 bases; bases with no gene match: 4. This CDR3 region has 15 residues. Germline-derived CDR1 and CDR2 are SEHNR and FQNEAQ (reference sequence). DNA for the CDR3: TGTGCCAGTAAGGGACTAGCGGGTTCCTACAATGAGCAGTTCTTC. This gives the protein CASKGLAGSYNEQFF.